This T cell receptor (beta chain) was captured in a study of cytomegalovirus exposure and HLA in healthy donors. Study results and caveats: Most TCR sequences showed up rarely, but some public TCRs showed up in many donors. Later on, analysis showed that most CMV-associated TCR beta chains appeared to be HLA-restricted. Cytomegalovirus association was assigned to approximately 160 TCR beta chains.

This clone was picked up one time. Its antigen is currently unknown. This PCR relied on a set of 60 Vbeta primers and 13 Jbeta primers. Some clones are missing from TCRdb's copy, which holds only in-frame ones; the method was immunoSEQ multiplex PCR. The sample has about 97,000 clones, 85% seen once; the top ten hold about 4.3%. The sequenced material came from PBMCs. This clonotype was sampled from a man aged 30-40 years in good health and CMV-seronegative.

This CDR3 is CASSEARGMGTEAFF. The CDR3 DNA sequence: TGTGCCAGCAGTGAAGCACGGGGTATGGGCACTGAAGCTTTCTTT. The chain employs TRBV6-1 and TRBJ1-1; D is uncertain. This CDR3 contains 15 residues. V was cut by 0 bases and J by 4 bases, with 12 bases left in between. Germline lookup yields CDR1 MNHNS and CDR2 SASEGT.